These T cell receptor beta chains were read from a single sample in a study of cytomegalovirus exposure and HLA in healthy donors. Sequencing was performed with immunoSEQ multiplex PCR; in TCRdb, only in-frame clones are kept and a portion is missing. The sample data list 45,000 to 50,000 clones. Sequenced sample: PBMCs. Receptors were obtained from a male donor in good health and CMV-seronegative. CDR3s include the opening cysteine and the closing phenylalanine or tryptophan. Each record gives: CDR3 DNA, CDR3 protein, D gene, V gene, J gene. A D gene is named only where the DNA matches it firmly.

TGCGCCAGCAGCCGTAGTGCCGGGACTTTTTCCTACGAGCAGTACTTC	CASSRSAGTFSYEQYF	.	TRBV4-3	TRBJ2-7
TGTGCCAGTTTTTCCGGGACAGATAATTCACCCCTCCACTTT	CASFSGTDNSPLHF	TRBD1	TRBV19	TRBJ1-6
TGTGCCAGCAGCCCGACAGGGTTGAGCACTGAAGCTTTCTTT	CASSPTGLSTEAFF	TRBD1	TRBV9	TRBJ1-1
TGTGCCAGCAGCTTGAGTCCAGGGGTCGGAGGCTACACCTTC	CASSLSPGVGGYTF	.	TRBV5-6	TRBJ1-2
TGCGCCAGCAGCCAAGATACCAGGTTCTATGGCTACACCTTC	CASSQDTRFYGYTF	.	TRBV4-1	TRBJ1-2
TGTGCCAGCAGCTTAACCCCAGGGCGAAACTCTGGGGCCAACGTCCTGACTTTC	CASSLTPGRNSGANVLTF	.	TRBV5-4	TRBJ2-6
TGTGCCAGCAGTTACGGGAGGGGTTCCACAGATACGCAGTATTTT	CASSYGRGSTDTQYF	TRBD2	TRBV6-5	TRBJ2-3
TGTGCCAGCAGAGCCAGCGGAAACACCGGGGAGCTGTTTTTT	CASRASGNTGELFF	.	TRBV2	TRBJ2-2
TGTGCCAGCAGCCTATGGCAGGGACATCAAGAGACCCAGTACTTC	CASSLWQGHQETQYF	.	TRBV14	TRBJ2-5
TGTGCCAGTGGGACAGGGGGCAATTATGGGTATTCACCCCTCCACTTT	CASGTGGNYGYSPLHF	TRBD1	TRBV2	TRBJ1-6
TGTGCCAGCAGGCCCTCACAGGGATTTCATCAGCCCCAGCATTTT	CASRPSQGFHQPQHF	.	TRBV7-3	TRBJ1-5
TGTGCCAGCAGCCAAGATCAGGGGGATACTGAAGCTTTCTTT	CASSQDQGDTEAFF	TRBD1	TRBV4-2	TRBJ1-1
TGTGCCAGCAGCCACGGGACTGATACGCAGTATTTT	CASSHGTDTQYF	.	TRBV5-6	TRBJ2-3
TGTGCCAGCAGTCAGCGGGGGGCGTGGAATGAGCAGTTCTTC	CASSQRGAWNEQFF	TRBD2	TRBV6-6	TRBJ2-1
TGTGCCAGCAGACGAACAGGGGACTCTGGAAACACCATATATTTT	CASRRTGDSGNTIYF	TRBD1	TRBV6-1	TRBJ1-3
TGTGCCAGCAAGGGACCCGGGACAGATCCTAATTCACCCCTCCACTTT	CASKGPGTDPNSPLHF	TRBD1	TRBV7-9	TRBJ1-6
TGTGCCAGCAGTTACTCGACTAGCGGGAGGAATGAGCAGTTCTTC	CASSYSTSGRNEQFF	TRBD2	TRBV6-5	TRBJ2-1
TGTGCCAGCAGTTACAGCAGGGAGCAGTACTTC	CASSYSREQYF	.	TRBV6-6	TRBJ2-7
TGTGCCAGCTCACCTCAGGGGGCATACGAGCAGTACTTC	CASSPQGAYEQYF	TRBD1	TRBV18	TRBJ2-7
TGTGCCAGCAGCTTAGGCCGCAGGGCGGTTGAAGCTTTCTTT	CASSLGRRAVEAFF	.	TRBV13	TRBJ1-1
TGTGCCAGCAGTACCTCCGGACGGGGAAGCTCCTACGAGCAGTACTTC	CASSTSGRGSSYEQYF	.	TRBV6-6	TRBJ2-7
TGTGCCACCAGCAGAGATAAAGGCAGGGCAATCCCCTACGAGCAGTACTTC	CATSRDKGRAIPYEQYF	.	TRBV15	TRBJ2-7
TGTGCCAGCAGCTTACGAACAGGGAATTCACCCCTCCACTTT	CASSLRTGNSPLHF	.	TRBV13	TRBJ1-6
TGTGCCAGCAGTTACGGATTTGGGACAGGGGCTTCACCCCTCCACTTT	CASSYGFGTGASPLHF	TRBD1	TRBV6-5	TRBJ1-6
TGTGCCAGCAGCCAAGTCCCCCGGGATACGCAGTATTTT	CASSQVPRDTQYF	.	TRBV14	TRBJ2-3
TGTGCCAGCAGCTTCCTCGCGGCGGGGGGGCGATCTGATACGCAGTATTTT	CASSFLAAGGRSDTQYF	TRBD2	TRBV7-3	TRBJ2-3
TGTGCCTGGAGCCAAGCGGGTCACACTGAAGCTTTCTTT	CAWSQAGHTEAFF	.	TRBV30	TRBJ1-1
TGTGCCAGCATCATCCCCTCTCGGACAGGGGACCCTGAAGCTTTCTTT	CASIIPSRTGDPEAFF	TRBD1	TRBV5-6	TRBJ1-1
TGTGCCAGCAGTTACTCCGTAACCGGGGAGCTGTTTTTT	CASSYSVTGELFF	.	TRBV6-5	TRBJ2-2
TGTGCCAGTACCCAGGGGGCCGGGGAAGAGACCCAGTACTTC	CASTQGAGEETQYF	TRBD1	TRBV5-6	TRBJ2-5
TGTGCCAGCAGCCTAGACAGGAACACTGAAGCTTTCTTT	CASSLDRNTEAFF	.	TRBV6-5	TRBJ1-1
TGTGCCAGCAGCCAAGAAGCAGGGGGCTATGGCTACACCTTC	CASSQEAGGYGYTF	TRBD1	TRBV4-2	TRBJ1-2
TGTGCCTGGGCAAGGCAGGGGGACACTGAAGCTTTCTTT	CAWARQGDTEAFF	TRBD1	TRBV30	TRBJ1-1
TGTGCCAGCAGCTTAACCTTTCTAGCGGGTTACACCGGGGAGCTGTTTTTT	CASSLTFLAGYTGELFF	TRBD2	TRBV11-1	TRBJ2-2
TGTGCCAGCAGTTCTAGCGGGGGGTTACTCGGGAATGAGCAGTTCTTC	CASSSSGGLLGNEQFF	TRBD2	TRBV6-5	TRBJ2-1
TGTGCCAGCAGCTTAGTCCCGGACAGTGACGAGCAGTACTTC	CASSLVPDSDEQYF	.	TRBV7-2	TRBJ2-7
TGTGCCAGCAGACCCGAACAGGAGATGAACACTGAAGCTTTCTTT	CASRPEQEMNTEAFF	.	TRBV16	TRBJ1-1
TGTGCCAGCAGTGAATTATACGGGGGTACCTACGAGCAGTACTTC	CASSELYGGTYEQYF	.	TRBV6-1	TRBJ2-7
TGTGCCAGCAGTGGGACAGGTGGAGGCTACGAGCAGTACTTC	CASSGTGGGYEQYF	TRBD1	TRBV6-1	TRBJ2-7
TGCGCCAGCAGCTTCTCTAGCGTGGAGACCCAGTACTTC	CASSFSSVETQYF	.	TRBV5-1	TRBJ2-5
TGTGCCTGGAGTGAGCTTCGACAGGGGTTAAGTGAAAAACTGTTTTTT	CAWSELRQGLSEKLFF	TRBD1	TRBV30	TRBJ1-4
TGTGCCAGCGGCGACGGGACAGGGGGCGAAAAACTGTTTTTT	CASGDGTGGEKLFF	TRBD1	TRBV6-1	TRBJ1-4
TGCGCCAGCAGCCCCTGGCCTGTGGAAGAGACCCAGTACTTC	CASSPWPVEETQYF	.	TRBV5-1	TRBJ2-5
TGTGCCAGCTCACCCGGTGTGGTGGGCGCGAACACCGGGGAGCTGTTTTTT	CASSPGVVGANTGELFF	.	TRBV18	TRBJ2-2
TGTGCCAGCACTATAGCGGATACCACAGATACGCAGTATTTT	CASTIADTTDTQYF	.	TRBV6-1	TRBJ2-3
TGTGCCAGCAGCCAAGAGCTGACTACAGGGGGAAGAGAGACCCAGTACTTC	CASSQELTTGGRETQYF	TRBD1	TRBV4-2	TRBJ2-5
TGCGCCAGCAGCTTGTCCAGGGGGAAGTCTGAAGCTTTCTTT	CASSLSRGKSEAFF	TRBD1	TRBV5-1	TRBJ1-1
TGTGCCAGCAGTTACAGGGGACAGGGGAGGGATCAGCCCCAGCATTTT	CASSYRGQGRDQPQHF	TRBD1	TRBV6-6	TRBJ1-5
TGCGCCAGCAGCCATGCTGGGACAGGGAACTCCTACGAGCAGTACTTC	CASSHAGTGNSYEQYF	TRBD1	TRBV4-1	TRBJ2-7
TGTGCCTGGAGTGTACCCGGACAGTTAGCCAAAAACATTCAGTACTTC	CAWSVPGQLAKNIQYF	.	TRBV30	TRBJ2-4
TGTGCCAGCAGCTTAGCTGGGGACAGGGGAAATTCACCCCTCCACTTT	CASSLAGDRGNSPLHF	TRBD1	TRBV11-3	TRBJ1-6
TGTGCCAGCAGTCTACACGGGGGAAAGTACGAGCAGTACTTC	CASSLHGGKYEQYF	.	TRBV6-4	TRBJ2-7
TGTGCCAGCAGCTTGTCGGGGGTTGGAAACACCATATATTTT	CASSLSGVGNTIYF	.	TRBV5-4	TRBJ1-3
TGCGCCAGCAGCCAGAGGGGGGGTACGTACAATGAGCAGTTCTTC	CASSQRGGTYNEQFF	.	TRBV4-3	TRBJ2-1
TGTGCCACCAGCAGAGTTGGGCAAGAAAAACTGTTTTTT	CATSRVGQEKLFF	.	TRBV15	TRBJ1-4
TGCAGCGTCCGCCTAGCGGGGGGGCCGGTAGAGACCCAGTACTTC	CSVRLAGGPVETQYF	TRBD2	TRBV29-1	TRBJ2-5
TGTGCCAGCTACTCCACCGGGGAGCTGTTTTTT	CASYSTGELFF	.	TRBV7-9	TRBJ2-2